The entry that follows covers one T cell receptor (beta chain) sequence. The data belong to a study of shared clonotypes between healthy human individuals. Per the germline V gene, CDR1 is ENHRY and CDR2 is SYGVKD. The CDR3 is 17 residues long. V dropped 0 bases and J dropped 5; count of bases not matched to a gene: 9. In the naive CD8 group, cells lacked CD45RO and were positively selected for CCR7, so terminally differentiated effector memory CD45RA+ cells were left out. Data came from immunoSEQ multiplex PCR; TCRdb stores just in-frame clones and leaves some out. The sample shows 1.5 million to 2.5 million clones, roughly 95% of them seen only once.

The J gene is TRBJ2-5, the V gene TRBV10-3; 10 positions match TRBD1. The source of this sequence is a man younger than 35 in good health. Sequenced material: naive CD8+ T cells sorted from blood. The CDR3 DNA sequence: TGTGCCATCAGTGAGTCAGAGACAGGGGGCTTGGGGGAGACCCAGTACTTC. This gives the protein CAISESETGGLGETQYF.